These 32 T cell receptor beta chains were sequenced from one sample in a study of cytomegalovirus exposure and HLA in healthy donors. PCR used 60 Vbeta primers and 13 Jbeta primers. Assay used: immunoSEQ multiplex PCR; TCRdb lists only in-frame clones, some missing. The clone table shows about 88,000 clones, with the ten largest holding about 6%. Material: PBMCs. These receptors came from a girl aged 10-17 years in good health and CMV-seropositive.

The chain carries TRBV4-1 and TRBJ1-2; D gene uncertain. The CDR3 totals 13 residues. CDR1 is MGHRA, CDR2 YSYEKL, per germline. Trimming removed 4 bases from V and 4 bases from J, with 10 bases in between. Here the CDR3 reads CASSPNEGYGYTF. Written as DNA, the CDR3 is TGCGCCAGCAGCCCAAATGAGGGCTATGGCTACACCTTC.

This chain links TRBV12-5 with TRBJ1-1; D is unclear. Trimming removed 5 bases from V and 1 base from J, with 5 bases in between. Germline V lookup: CDR1 LGHNT, CDR2 FRNRAP. The CDR3 is 12 residues long. Written as DNA, the CDR3 is TGTGCTAGTGGTGCAGGGAACACTGAAGCTTTCTTT. It yields the protein CASGAGNTEAFF.

In nucleotides, the CDR3 is TGTGCCAGTAGTACCTCGGGACAGGGGCCCTACGAGCAGTACTTC. Protein sequence: CASSTSGQGPYEQYF. The chain links TRBV19 to TRBJ2-7; TRBD1 agrees at 10 bases. Per germline, CDR1 LNHDA and CDR2 SQIVND (reference sequence). The CDR3 has 15 amino acids. V lost 4 bases and J lost 2; bases outside the gene matches: 5.

The rearrangement uses TRBV19 and TRBJ1-5; 8 bases fit TRBD1. The germline V gene has CDR1 LNHDA and CDR2 SQIVND (reference sequence). J lost 1 base, V lost 9 bases, and 5 bases had no gene match. The CDR3 is 14 residues long. Written as DNA, the CDR3 is TGTGCCAGCGCGGACAGGGCGAGCAATCAGCCCCAGCATTTT. Protein sequence: CASADRASNQPQHF.

The V call is TRBV7-9, the J call TRBJ2-1; no reliable D call. Germline V gene data show CDR1 as SEHNR and CDR2 as FQNEAQ (reference sequence). Trimming removed 4 bases from V and 0 bases from J, with 7 bases in between. The CDR3 length is 14 residues. DNA of the CDR3: TGTGCCAGCAGCTCTGGCCGCTCCTACAATGAGCAGTTCTTC. It yields the protein CASSSGRSYNEQFF.

This rearrangement joins TRBV4-1 to TRBJ1-6; no firm D call. V was shortened by 2 bases and J by 7 bases, with 6 bases between the two germline ends. The CDR3 has 13 residues. CDR1 is MGHRA and CDR2 is YSYEKL in the germline V gene. The CDR3 nucleotides are TGCGCCAGCAGCCAATACAGCAATTCACCCCTCCACTTT. It encodes CASSQYSNSPLHF.

V and J are TRBV28 and TRBJ1-1; D is undetermined. The germline CDR1 and CDR2 sequences are MDHEN and SYDVKM. The CDR3 loop spans 11 amino acids. Trimming removed 8 bases at V and 3 bases at J, with 7 bases between. The CDR3 protein is CASGLYTEAFF. Here the CDR3 DNA reads TGTGCCAGCGGGCTTTACACTGAAGCTTTCTTT.

The V call is TRBV4-3, the J call TRBJ1-4, with D possibly being TRBD1 (5 bases). V was clipped by 1 base and J by 4 bases, with 10 bases between them. The germline CDR1 and CDR2 sequences are LGHNA and YSLEER. CDR3 length equals 15 residues. The CDR3, as DNA: TGCGCCAGCAGCCAAGTTCAGGGTCGTAATGAAAAACTGTTTTTT. Translating gives CASSQVQGRNEKLFF.

The V and J genes are TRBV25-1 and TRBJ1-2; 7 nucleotides match TRBD1. V shed 2 bases and J 2 bases; nucleotides not matched to a gene: 5. CDR1 is MGHDK, CDR2 SYGVNS, per germline. The CDR3 extends over 15 amino acids. Here the CDR3 reads CASSEPGTENYGYTF. In DNA, the CDR3 is TGTGCCAGCAGTGAACCTGGGACAGAGAACTATGGCTACACCTTC.

The rearrangement joins TRBV10-3 to TRBJ1-1; 9 bases are shared with TRBD1. In germline, CDR1 is ENHRY, CDR2 SYGVKD. The ends lost 5 bases at V and 4 bases at J; junction bases unmatched: 20. The CDR3 is made up of 19 amino acids. In DNA form, the CDR3 reads TGTGCCATCAGTAGATCTACCGCTGGGGGGGCGACAGGGGGCACTGAAGCTTTCTTT. Protein: CAISRSTAGGATGGTEAFF.

The rearrangement joins TRBV28 to TRBJ1-2; D not certain. There are 15 residues in the CDR3. Germline V gives CDR1 MDHEN, CDR2 SYDVKM. The ends were cut back, 2 bases at V and 8 bases at J, with 18 bases in the middle. Here the CDR3 DNA reads TGTGCCAGCAGTTTACTCGGGGATTGGGTCGGCGGCTACACCTTC. Amino acids: CASSLLGDWVGGYTF.

The rearrangement uses TRBV15 and TRBJ2-1; D is possibly TRBD1 (6 bases). The CDR3 sequence is 15 residues long. Germline CDR1 is LNHNV and CDR2 is YYDKDF (reference sequence). V was shortened by 4 bases and J by 4 bases, with 14 bases between the two germline ends. This CDR3 reads CATSKTLGGYNEQFF. Written as DNA, the CDR3 is TGTGCCACCAGCAAAACTTTAGGGGGATACAATGAGCAGTTCTTC.

This rearrangement joins TRBV7-2 to TRBJ1-4, with a weak D call TRBD1 (6 bases). V was clipped by 3 bases and J by 4 bases, with 15 bases between them. The length of the CDR3 is 16 residues. The germline gives CDR1 SGHTA, CDR2 FQGNSA. The CDR3 nucleotides are TGTGCCAGCAGCTTGTGGGGGCTTGAGAATAATGAAAAACTGTTTTTT. This translates into CASSLWGLENNEKLFF.

The gene calls are TRBV9 and TRBJ2-3; 10 bases match TRBD2. After removal of 6 bases from V and 4 bases from J, the junction contained 14 bases not matched to a gene. The CDR3 consists of 17 residues. Looked up from germline, CDR1 is SGDLS and CDR2 is YYNGEE. DNA for the CDR3: TGTGCCAGCACGCTCACCTCAGCGGGGGGGCTCGCAGATACGCAGTATTTT. Residues: CASTLTSAGGLADTQYF.

As regards this clone: One end of the junction does not line up with germline, which may come from a read error. This chain connects TRBV13 to TRBJ2-7; D may be TRBD2 (7 bases). Per germline, CDR1 PRHDT and CDR2 FYEKMQ (reference sequence). This CDR3 is 16 amino acids long. CDR3 coding DNA: TGTGCCAGCAGTTTAGCTGCCGGGGGGCTGACGAGCGAGCAGTACTTC. The encoded protein is CASSLAAGGLTSEQYF.

In DNA form, the CDR3 reads TGTGCCAGCAGCTTGCGTACAGGGGCACACGAGCAGTACTTC. Translated: CASSLRTGAHEQYF. This chain connects TRBV7-9 to TRBJ2-7, with 7 bases aligning to TRBD1. The trim removed 3 bases at V and 5 bases at J, leaving 7 bases unmatched. The CDR3 spans 14 residues. Per germline, CDR1 SEHNR and CDR2 FQNEAQ (reference sequence).

The rearrangement uses TRBV7-3 and TRBJ2-6; maybe TRBD1 (5 bases). The ends were cut back, 5 bases at V and 1 base at J, with 9 bases in the middle. CDR3 length: 15 residues. Germline V gene data show CDR1 as SGHTA and CDR2 as FQGTGA. This chain's CDR3 is CASSETGSGANVLTF. CDR3 DNA sequence: TGTGCCAGCAGCGAAACAGGTTCTGGGGCCAACGTCCTGACTTTC. Complete variable domain (other parts from reference TRBV7-3 and TRBJ2-6): GAGVSQTPSNKVTEKGKYVELRCDPISGHTALYWYRQSLGQGPEFLIYFQGTGAADDSGLPNDRFFAVRPEGSVSTLKIQRTERGDSAVYLCASSETGSGANVLTFGAGSRLTVL.

This chain links TRBV19 with TRBJ2-7, with TRBD1 matching over 7 bases. The germline gives CDR1 LNHDA, CDR2 SQIVND (reference sequence). The CDR3 has 13 residues. V shed 3 bases and J 3 bases; nucleotides not matched to a gene: 2. CDR3 coding DNA: TGTGCCAGTAGTATGACAGGGCTCTACGAGCAGTACTTC. Amino acid sequence: CASSMTGLYEQYF. The whole variable domain, remainder taken from reference TRBV19 and TRBJ2-7, is DGGITQSPKYLFRKEGQNVTLSCEQNLNHDAMYWYRQDPGQGLRLIYYSQIVNDFQKGDIAEGYSVSREKKESFPLTVTSAQKNPTAFYLCASSMTGLYEQYFGPGTRLTVT.

The V gene is TRBV19, the J gene TRBJ2-2, with a weak D call TRBD1 (6 bases). V was pared by 3 bases and J by 5 bases, with 13 bases between. The CDR3 totals 15 residues. Germline assignment: CDR1 LNHDA and CDR2 SQIVND (reference sequence). DNA for the CDR3: TGTGCCAGTAGTATTTTGACAGGCGTGACCGGGGAGCTGTTTTTT. This codes for CASSILTGVTGELFF.

The rearrangement uses TRBV7-9 and TRBJ1-3; the D gene is possibly TRBD1 (5 bases). The CDR3 length is 14 residues. V was cut by 5 bases and J by 4 bases, with 12 bases left in between. Per germline, CDR1 SEHNR and CDR2 FQNEAQ (reference sequence). The CDR3 sequence: CASSQGMGGNTIYF. DNA for the CDR3: TGTGCCAGCAGCCAGGGCATGGGCGGAAACACCATATATTTT.

The chain recombines TRBV5-1 with TRBJ2-2; maybe TRBD1 (5 bases). The CDR3 totals 15 residues. Deletions cut 0 bases from V and 6 bases from J, with 12 bases between. Germline V lookup: CDR1 SGHRS, CDR2 YFSETQ. CDR3 DNA: TGCGCCAGCAGCTTGGTAGGGGAAGGAGCCGGGGAGCTGTTTTTT. Translating it yields CASSLVGEGAGELFF. Filled out from reference TRBV5-1 and TRBJ2-2, the complete variable domain reads KAGVTQTPRYLIKTRGQQVTLSCSPISGHRSVSWYQQTPGQGLQFLFEYFSETQRNKGNFPGRFSGRQFSNSRSEMNVSTLELGDSALYLCASSLVGEGAGELFFGEGSRLTVL.

V is TRBV6-5 and J is TRBJ1-2; 8 bases agree with TRBD1. The CDR3 length is 16 residues. The ends lost 0 bases at V and 0 bases at J; junction bases unmatched: 3. The germline V gene encodes CDR1 MNHEY and CDR2 SVGAGI. In DNA, the CDR3 is TGTGCCAGCAGTTACTCACACAGGGGGGCTAACTATGGCTACACCTTC. It codes for CASSYSHRGANYGYTF.

The chain combines TRBV11-2 with TRBJ1-2; D gene ambiguous. The V and J ends lost 4 bases and 0 bases respectively, with 15 bases between them. This CDR3 contains 16 residues. CDR1 is SGHAT and CDR2 is FQNNGV in the germline V gene. The CDR3 coding sequence is TGTGCCAGCAGCTCGATACAGAGCAGCACTAACTATGGCTACACCTTC. This codes for CASSSIQSSTNYGYTF.

The CDR3 reads CASSEDGGRNQPQHF. DNA of the CDR3: TGTGCCAGCAGTGAAGACGGGGGAAGGAATCAGCCCCAGCATTTT. V is TRBV6-1 and J is TRBJ1-5; tentatively, D is TRBD1 (5 bases). The CDR3 sequence is 15 residues long. V lost 1 base to trimming and J lost 4 bases, with 11 bases between them. Germline CDR1 reads MNHNS; CDR2 reads SASEGT.

The CDR3 DNA follows: TGTGCCAGCAGCGCCGGACAGGGAGACGCTGAAGCTTTCTTT. Translated: CASSAGQGDAEAFF. The rearrangement links TRBV9 to TRBJ1-1; 8 bases map to TRBD1. V lost 3 bases, J lost 6 bases, and 7 bases stayed unmatched. Germline CDR1 SGDLS, CDR2 YYNGEE. This CDR3 region has 14 residues.

This rearrangement joins TRBV30 to TRBJ1-3, with 7 bases that match TRBD1. V was clipped by 3 bases and J by 8 bases; unmatched bases: 10. The CDR3 extends over 14 amino acids. Germline CDR1 and CDR2: GTSNPN and SVGIG (reference sequence). The DNA of the CDR3 is TGTGCCTGGAGCCTACAGGGGAGGTCGGACACCATATATTTT. As protein: CAWSLQGRSDTIYF.

The chain has TRBV10-3 and TRBJ1-3, with D possibly being TRBD1 (6 bases). The CDR3 sequence is 15 residues long. The V gene lost 6 bases and the J gene lost 4 bases, with 16 bases spanning the gap. Germline V lookup: CDR1 ENHRY, CDR2 SYGVKD. The CDR3 spells CAIRETGSSGNTIYF. CDR3 DNA: TGTGCCATCAGAGAAACAGGGTCGTCAGGAAACACCATATATTTT.

The chain is built from TRBV2 and TRBJ2-3, with D possibly being TRBD2 (5 bases). This CDR3 region has 15 residues. V lost 3 bases, J lost 2 bases, and 12 bases lay in between. Germline lookup yields CDR1 SNHLY and CDR2 FYNNEI. The CDR3 sequence is CASSDQDLYTDTQYF. DNA of the CDR3: TGTGCCAGCAGTGACCAGGACTTGTACACAGATACGCAGTATTTT.

The V call is TRBV29-1, the J call TRBJ2-1; weak D call: TRBD1 (5 bases). The CDR3 covers 12 residues. V lost 4 bases and J 3 bases, leaving 7 bases between the germline ends. Germline lookup yields CDR1 SQVTM and CDR2 ANQGSEA. The CDR3 bases are TGCAGCGTTGTAAGGGGCTACAATGAGCAGTTCTTC. Translating gives CSVVRGYNEQFF.

The chain recombines TRBV5-4 with TRBJ2-1; D is unclear. Germline V gene lookup returns CDR1 SGHNT and CDR2 YYREEE (reference sequence). The ends were cut back, 2 bases at V and 12 bases at J, with 12 bases in the middle. CDR3 length equals 12 residues. This chain's CDR3 is CASSFPGDTQFF. In DNA form, the CDR3 reads TGTGCCAGCAGCTTTCCCGGAGATACGCAGTTCTTC.

The gene calls are TRBV2 and TRBJ1-3; tentative D call: TRBD1 (5 bases). CDR3 length equals 14 residues. Trimming removed 5 bases at V and 0 bases at J, with 8 bases between. Germline-derived CDR1 and CDR2 are SNHLY and FYNNEI. The CDR3 spells CASSKQDSGNTIYF. CDR3 coding DNA: TGTGCCAGCAGTAAACAGGACTCTGGAAACACCATATATTTT.

The chain employs TRBV5-6 and TRBJ1-2; D is undetermined. The CDR3 sequence is 13 residues long. V dropped 4 bases and J dropped 4 bases, with 11 bases sitting between them. The germline V gene encodes CDR1 SGHDT and CDR2 YYEEEE. CDR3 DNA sequence: TGTGCCAGCAGCCCCACCGAGGGCTATGGCTACACCTTC. It is translated as CASSPTEGYGYTF.